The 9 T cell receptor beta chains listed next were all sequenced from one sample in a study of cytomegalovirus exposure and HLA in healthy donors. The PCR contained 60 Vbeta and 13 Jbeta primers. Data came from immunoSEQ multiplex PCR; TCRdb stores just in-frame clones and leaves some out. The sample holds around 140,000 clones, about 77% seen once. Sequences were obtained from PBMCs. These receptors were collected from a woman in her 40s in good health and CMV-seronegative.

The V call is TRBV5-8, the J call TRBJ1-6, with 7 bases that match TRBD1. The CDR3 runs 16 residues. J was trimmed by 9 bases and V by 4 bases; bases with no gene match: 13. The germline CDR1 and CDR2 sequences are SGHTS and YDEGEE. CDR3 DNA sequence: TGTGCCAGCAGCATGGAAGGGGGCGCTTCTAGTTCACCCCTCCACTTT. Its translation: CASSMEGGASSSPLHF.

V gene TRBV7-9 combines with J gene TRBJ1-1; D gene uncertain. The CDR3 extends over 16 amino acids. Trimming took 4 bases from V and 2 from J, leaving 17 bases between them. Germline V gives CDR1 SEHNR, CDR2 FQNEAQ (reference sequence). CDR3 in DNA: TGTGCCAGCAGCTCTCCTACTCGACATACCAACACTGAAGCTTTCTTT. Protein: CASSSPTRHTNTEAFF.

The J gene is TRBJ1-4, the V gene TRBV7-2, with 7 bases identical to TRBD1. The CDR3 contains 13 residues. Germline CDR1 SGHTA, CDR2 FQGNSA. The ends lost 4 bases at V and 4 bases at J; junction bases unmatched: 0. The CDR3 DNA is TGTGCCAGCAGCTGGGACAGTAATGAAAAACTGTTTTTT. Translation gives CASSWDSNEKLFF.

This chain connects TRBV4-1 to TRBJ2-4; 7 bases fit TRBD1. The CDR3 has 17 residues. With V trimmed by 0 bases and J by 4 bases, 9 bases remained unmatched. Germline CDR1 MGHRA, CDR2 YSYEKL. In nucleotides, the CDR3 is TGCGCCAGCAGCCAAGAAGGGTTAAGACAGGGAAAAAACATTCAGTACTTC. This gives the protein CASSQEGLRQGKNIQYF.

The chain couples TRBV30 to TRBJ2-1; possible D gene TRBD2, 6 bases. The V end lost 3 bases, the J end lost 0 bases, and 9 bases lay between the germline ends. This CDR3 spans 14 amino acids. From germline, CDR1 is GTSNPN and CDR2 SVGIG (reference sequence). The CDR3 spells CAWRLGGSYNEQFF. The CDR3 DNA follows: TGTGCCTGGAGGCTGGGGGGCTCCTACAATGAGCAGTTCTTC.

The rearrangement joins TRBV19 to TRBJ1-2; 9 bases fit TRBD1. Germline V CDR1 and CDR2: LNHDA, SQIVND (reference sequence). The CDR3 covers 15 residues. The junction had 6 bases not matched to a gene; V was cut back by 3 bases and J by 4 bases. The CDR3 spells CASSIPGQGRYGYTF. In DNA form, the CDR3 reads TGTGCCAGTAGTATCCCGGGACAGGGACGCTATGGCTACACCTTC.

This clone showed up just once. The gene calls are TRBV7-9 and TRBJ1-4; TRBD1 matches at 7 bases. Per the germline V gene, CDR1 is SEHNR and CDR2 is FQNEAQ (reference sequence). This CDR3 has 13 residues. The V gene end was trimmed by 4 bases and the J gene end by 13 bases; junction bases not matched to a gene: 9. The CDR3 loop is CASSWDSSDRLFF. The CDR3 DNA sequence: TGTGCCAGCAGCTGGGACAGTTCCGATAGACTGTTTTTT.

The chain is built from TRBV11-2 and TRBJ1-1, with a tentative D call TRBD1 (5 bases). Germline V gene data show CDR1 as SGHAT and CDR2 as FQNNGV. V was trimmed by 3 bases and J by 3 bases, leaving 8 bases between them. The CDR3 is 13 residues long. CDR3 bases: TGTGCCAGCAGCTTGGTGACAGACACTGAAGCTTTCTTT. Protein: CASSLVTDTEAFF.

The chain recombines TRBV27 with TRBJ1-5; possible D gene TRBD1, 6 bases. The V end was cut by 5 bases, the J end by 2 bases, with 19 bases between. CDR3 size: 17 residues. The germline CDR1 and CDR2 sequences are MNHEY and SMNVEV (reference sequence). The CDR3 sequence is CASSTNTGNLGNQPQHF. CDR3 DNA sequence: TGTGCCAGCAGTACAAACACAGGGAATCTTGGCAATCAGCCCCAGCATTTT.